These 9 T cell receptor beta chains came from one sample sequenced in a study of radiotherapy plus CTLA-4 blockade in lung cancer. Measured with immunoSEQ multiplex PCR; TCRdb has only the in-frame clones, and not every one. The table records more than 90,000 clones, roughly 80% of them present only once. Material: peripheral blood, obtained from a patient treated with radiotherapy plus ipilimumab. These TCRs come from a human donor with non-small cell lung cancer that progressed on radiotherapy plus ipilimumab. Some clones in this sample may be carry-over from other donors' samples.

This clone appeared a single time. Additional DNA sequences in this sample encode the identical CDR3. V usage is TRBV5-1 and J usage is TRBJ2-5; 14 nucleotides align to TRBD2. The CDR3 is 16 residues long. J lost 5 bases, V lost 4 bases, and 7 bases had no gene match. Germline-derived CDR1 and CDR2 are SGHRS and YFSETQ. The CDR3 DNA sequence: TGCGCCAGCAGCATAGGGACTAGCGGGGGTGGTGAGACCCAGTACTTC. It translates to CASSIGTSGGGETQYF.

The J gene is TRBJ2-2, the V gene TRBV7-2, with TRBD1 as a possible D gene (5 bases). The V end lost 5 bases, the J end lost 2 bases, and 9 bases lay between the germline ends. The germline V gene has CDR1 SGHTA and CDR2 FQGNSA. The CDR3 sequence is 14 residues long. CDR3 in amino acids: CASSPDSNTGELFF. The CDR3 DNA is TGTGCCAGCAGCCCCGACAGTAACACCGGGGAGCTGTTTTTT. Drawing the rest from reference TRBV7-2 and TRBJ2-2, the complete variable domain is GAGVSQSPSNKVTEKGKDVELRCDPISGHTALYWYRQSLGQGLEFLIYFQGNSAPDKSGLPSDRFSAERTGGSVSTLTIQRTQQEDSAVYLCASSPDSNTGELFFGEGSRLTVL.

V gene TRBV7-9 combines with J gene TRBJ1-1; the D gene is possibly TRBD1 (5 bases). The V end was cut by 5 bases, the J end by 2 bases, with 12 bases between. This CDR3 is 14 amino acids long. Germline-derived CDR1 and CDR2 are SEHNR and FQNEAQ (reference sequence). The CDR3 sequence is CASSPGGVNTEAFF. CDR3 DNA: TGTGCCAGCAGCCCTGGGGGGGTTAACACTGAAGCTTTCTTT.

CDR3 amino acids: CAISDRNSRETQYF. DNA of the CDR3: TGTGCCATCAGTGATCGTAACTCCCGAGAGACCCAGTACTTC. The chain carries TRBV10-3 and TRBJ2-5, with D uncertain. Trimming pared 3 bases from V and 4 bases from J, leaving 12 bases between. Germline V CDR1 and CDR2: ENHRY, SYGVKD. This CDR3 is 14 amino acids long.

The genes are TRBV9 and TRBJ1-4; D is unclear. The V gene lost 1 base and the J gene lost 3 bases, with 10 bases spanning the gap. The CDR3 runs to 15 residues. Germline loops: CDR1 SGDLS, CDR2 YYNGEE. CDR3 amino acids: CASSVSFTSNEKLFF. CDR3 in DNA: TGTGCCAGCAGCGTAAGTTTTACGTCTAATGAAAAACTGTTTTTT.

The rearrangement uses TRBV6-4 and TRBJ2-3; 9 nucleotides align to TRBD2. Germline trimming cut 0 bases from V and 4 bases from J; bases unmatched to any gene: 2. Germline V gives CDR1 MRHNA, CDR2 SNTAGT. CDR3 length: 15 residues. CDR3 coding DNA: TGTGCCAGCAGTGACTCGAGCGGGGGGCCAGATACGCAGTATTTT. Translation: CASSDSSGGPDTQYF.

This chain joins TRBV6-1 and TRBJ1-3; D remains unclear. Germline V gene sequence: CDR1 MNHNS, CDR2 SASEGT. The CDR3 is 14 amino acids. V gave up 7 bases and J gave up 4 bases, with 14 bases separating them. The CDR3 nucleotides are TGTGCCAGCAACGAGTTCTTCGGCGGAAACACCATATATTTT. Its protein product is CASNEFFGGNTIYF.

The genes are TRBV9 and TRBJ2-1, with a weak D call TRBD1 (6 bases). The V gene's germline CDR1 is SGDLS and CDR2 YYNGEE. This CDR3 is 16 amino acids long. The germline V and J ends were trimmed by 7 bases and 8 bases, with 25 bases remaining between them. The CDR3 here is CASRPHDRRTLHEQFF. The DNA for the CDR3 is TGTGCCAGCCGCCCTCACGACAGGAGGACCCTCCATGAGCAGTTCTTC.

This chain connects TRBV28 to TRBJ2-7, with TRBD1 matching 7 bases. Germline values: CDR1 MDHEN, CDR2 SYDVKM. CDR3 length: 15 residues. J was trimmed by 2 bases and V by 4 bases; bases with no gene match: 8. The CDR3 is CASSSRQGWTYEQYF. CDR3 DNA sequence: TGTGCCAGCAGTTCCCGACAGGGATGGACCTACGAGCAGTACTTC.